These T cell receptor beta chains were read from a single sample in a study of chemoradiotherapy in HPV16-positive cancers. Sequencing used immunoSEQ multiplex PCR; TCRdb keeps in-frame clones, though not all of them. Among a few thousand clones, around 87% were seen once, and the ten largest hold approximately 2.6%. Sequences were derived from tumor tissue, sampled from a patient who underwent chemoradiotherapy. The origin of the receptors is a human donor with HPV-associated anogenital cancer. The CDR3 runs from the conserved cysteine through the conserved F or W. The D gene is left open where the match is weak.

v_gene	d_gene	len	j_gene	CDR3aa
TRBV7-2	TRBD2	15	TRBJ2-7	CASSLSAGAGYEQYF
TRBV5-5	.	14	TRBJ2-7	CASGVAGAPYEQYF
TRBV2	.	13	TRBJ2-7	CASKVESRFEQYF
TRBV5-1	.	14	TRBJ1-4	CASSLAGGYEKLFF
TRBV19	.	13	TRBJ2-1	CASSQTGGDEQFF
TRBV6-5	.	13	TRBJ2-7	CASSSTWGNEQYF
TRBV28	.	15	TRBJ1-5	CASRKASGLGQPQHF
TRBV27	.	14	TRBJ1-5	CASAFPGTNQPQHF
TRBV19	TRBD1	14	TRBJ2-7	CASTPRDRTYEQYF
TRBV21-1	.	18	TRBJ2-4	CASSTPDRAFSFGNIQYF
TRBV7-2	TRBD1	14	TRBJ2-5	CASSPRTGVETQYF
TRBV9	.	15	TRBJ2-7	CASSVGRISSYEQYF
TRBV9	TRBD2	14	TRBJ2-1	CASSVGSGSNEQFF
TRBV5-1	TRBD1	16	TRBJ2-5	CASSSNFDRGHETQYF
TRBV19	TRBD2	18	.	CASSYPGGLAGGQDEQYF
TRBV19	.	12	TRBJ1-1	CASSIGTTEAFF
TRBV19	.	15	TRBJ2-3	CASNSELAHTDTQYF
TRBV5-1	.	16	TRBJ2-5	CASSPPTGGGTETQYF
TRBV5-1	.	15	TRBJ2-1	CASSLEIAAVNEQFF
TRBV15	TRBD1	17	TRBJ2-5	CATSRQGTGGRGETQYF
TRBV5-6	TRBD1	17	TRBJ2-7	CASSLEKQGGMRYEQYF
TRBV7-9	.	13	TRBJ2-3	CAGGGDSTDTQYF
TRBV6-5	.	15	TRBJ2-4	CASSYSMSNENIQYF
TRBV14	.	19	TRBJ2-6	CASSQKKQGRAKGANVLTF
TRBV5-5	.	15	TRBJ2-1	CASSSHGRAYNEQFF
TRBV6-6	TRBD1	16	TRBJ1-2	CASSYLGTGGDYGYTF
TRBV11-1	.	15	TRBJ2-1	CASSSSGAGINEQFF
TRBV19	.	13	TRBJ2-5	CASSMTRGETQYF
TRBV29-1	TRBD2	13	TRBJ2-3	CSGGRREGETQYF
TRBV30	TRBD1	18	TRBJ1-5	CAWSARSGRGGSNQPQHF
TRBV18	.	12	TRBJ2-1	CASSPLLYEQFF
TRBV25-1	.	11	TRBJ2-5	CASSFGETQYF
TRBV7-3	.	14	TRBJ2-2	CASSFRGGTGELFF
TRBV7-6	.	14	TRBJ1-1	CASSSNPTGKEAFF
TRBV27	.	14	TRBJ1-2	CASSFTTGAGDYTF
TRBV6-1	.	13	TRBJ2-7	CASSAHYSYEQYF
TRBV7-2	.	15	TRBJ2-3	CASSSDRAITDTQYF
TRBV6-5	.	14	TRBJ2-4	CASSPPEQINIQYF
TRBV19	.	16	TRBJ1-3	CASSPPLGTPGNTIYF
TRBV29-1	.	11	TRBJ1-1	CSVGENTEAFF
TRBV5-4	.	10	TRBJ1-1	CASPELGAFF
TRBV2	TRBD2	18	TRBJ2-5	CASTPYALAGTRRETQYF
TRBV28	.	15	TRBJ2-4	CASYSPPSPKNIQYF
TRBV2	TRBD1	14	TRBJ1-5	CASSRTGGNQPQHF
TRBV19	TRBD2	17	TRBJ2-2	CASSGGLAGWVAGELFF
TRBV7-9	TRBD2	17	TRBJ2-1	CASSRGRPSGSTHEQFF
TRBV19	TRBD1	17	TRBJ2-1	CASSIDEGQGAYNEQFF
TRBV5-4	TRBD1	14	TRBJ2-3	CASYRDRAADTQYF
TRBV21-1	.	11	TRBJ2-7	CASAKDNEQYF
TRBV5-6	.	16	TRBJ1-4	CASSWGRQRVGEKLFF
TRBV29-1	.	15	TRBJ1-1	CSVEGRQGRSTEAFF
TRBV11-3	.	13	TRBJ2-2	CASSLGPGGELFF
TRBV6-5	.	13	TRBJ2-7	CASSAGLLGEQYF
TRBV14	TRBD1	15	TRBJ2-5	CASSQAAGQGPKWYF
TRBV5-1	.	15	TRBJ1-2	CASSSEGGRDYGYTF
TRBV9	.	18	TRBJ1-5	CASPKVGNELYSNQPQHF
TRBV28	.	15	TRBJ1-5	CASRILGRGNQPQHF
TRBV23-1	.	17	TRBJ1-1	CASSQSWLSDMNTEAFF
TRBV7-2	TRBD1	15	TRBJ1-2	CASSLVSQGAYGYTF